The present entry profiles one TCR beta chain with its context. Only a few counts were recorded for this clonotype. Its antigen is not yet known. No clone much larger than this one lies a single base away; base qualities are absent. The data were obtained in a study of T cell repertoires in cytomegalovirus infection (dated 2019 in TCRdb). Broadly, across the study: Because public TCR beta signatures pointed to carriage of CMV infection together with the matching HLA type, the HLA type of each donor mattered for the analysis. What the work shows at the level of the full study, not this receptor alone: In both this cohort and an independent cohort of 350 to 400 donors, the cumulative frequency of public TCR beta family members distinguished carriers of CMV infection plus the relevant HLA type. The ex vivo response was dominated by HLA-C-restricted CMV-specific TCR beta clonotypes, and the single most frequent clonotype in two of eight donors was supplied by these HLA-C-restricted clonotypes.

Instrument on record: Illumina HiSeq 1500. TCRdb reprocessing: public reads trimmed at Q25 with fastp, clones called with MiXCR, in-frame beta chains kept. CDR3 protein duplicates are merged, each entry listing the most common genes and DNA. This sample holds more than 400,000 distinct CDR3 sequences; roughly 29% were observed only once. The ten most abundant clones make up about 13% of the sample. Sequencing was done on a sample of PBMCs. The origin of this receptor is a human donor in good health (CMV status not recorded). Some clones in this sample may be carry-over from other donors' samples.

The CDR3 sequence is CASSLGLLGENTEAFF. The DNA sequence follows: TGTGCCAGCAGCTTAGGTCTACTTGGGGAGAACACTGAAGCTTTCTTT. The chain is made from TRBV7-6 and TRBJ1-1; the D gene is not confidently resolved. V gives up 1 base and J gives up 1 base, and the segment between their germline ends measures 13 bases. Inclusive of the bounding cysteine and phenylalanine, the CDR3 is 16 residues long. Only the CDR3 part of the read is kept: 48 bases, read in frame from the first base. CDR1 and CDR2 were assigned from the germline V gene as SGHVS and FNYEAQ.